Sequencing of this TCR beta chain was carried out in a study of molecular identifiers for immune sequencing clone quantification (dated by TCRdb to 2016 to 2019). Turning to the overall study: For a replicate experiment, RNA from around 20,000 or 100,000 naive CD8 T cells was divided into five aliquots, of which four were sequenced. This methods study used CD8 T cells to benchmark TCR RNA copy counting and molecular-identifier clustering-based TCR repertoire sequencing (MIDCIRS). Overall study outcomes, separate from this receptor: Modeling gave roughly 3 recovered TCR RNA copies per cell versus 8 to 10 by digital PCR, implying approximately 30% capture efficiency. Naive libraries contained spiked-in Jurkat TCR RNA (approximately nine copies' worth), which is not part of the donor repertoire. When barcode sub-clustering was not used, chimeric consensus sequences inflated TCR diversity, with chimeras reaching as high as 47%. In CMV-specific effector cells, clones with more than 20 RNA copies accounted for over 99% of molecules, whereas in naive cells such clones accounted for under 1%. Even against a background of 750,000 to 1,000,000 naive CD8 T cells, spiked-in Jurkat TCR RNA amounting to a single cell's worth was reported to be detectable. Highly expanded clone sizes could be underestimated if identical TCR molecules share a barcode.

Libraries of naive CD8 T cells were generated from roughly 20,000 to 1,000,000 sorted cells, with 10%, 30% or 50% of the purified RNA used. Naive CD8 T cells, defined as CD8+CD4-CCR7+CD45RA+, were FACS-sorted into RLT Plus buffer on a BD FACSAria II. To test detection sensitivity, Jurkat RNA equivalent to roughly nine TCR copies was spiked into samples of about 17,000-1,100,000 naive CD8 T cells. Enrichment of CD8 T cells was done with RosetteSep CD8+ T Cell Enrichment Cocktail plus Ficoll-Paque, and ACK red cell lysis came afterward. Concerning this clonotype: Its specific antigen is unknown. No much larger clonotype is one base removed from it; base qualities were not supplied.

The method behind the library was PCR. The sequencing machine was an Illumina HiSeq 4000. Bulk TCR libraries were prepared as previously described, using TCR primers listed in Table S5. Purification of total RNA was performed with the Qiagen AllPrep DNA/RNA kit. Before any analysis, reads coming from multiple sequencing runs of the same library were combined into one pool. The source study handled its data this way. Reads were retained only if the reads had an exact TCR constant sequence, and the retained reads were trimmed to 150 nt and grouped according to their 12-nt molecular barcodes. Reads inside each barcode group were sub-clustered using a 15% Levenshtein threshold, and a quality-weighted consensus sequence was constructed for each RNA molecule. Non-functional sequences were removed, as were lower-count sequences one edit away from another. Based on fitting two negative binomial distributions, any barcode sub-cluster with under 20% of the maximum read count was discarded. Starting from the raw public reads, TCRdb applied fastp trimming at Q25, assembled clones with MiXCR and retained in-frame beta chains. Rows are combined by CDR3 protein, so each entry shows the most common genes and DNA. The V and J calls and clone size are TCRdb's, not the authors'. The sample table shows a few hundred thousand distinct CDR3 sequences, and about 20% are seen once. Clones ranked in the top ten supply roughly 0.81% of the sample.

The CDR3 holds 15 amino acids from the cysteine to the phenylalanine. Left in the record is the CDR3 DNA by itself, 45 bases read in frame from the first base. Ends trimmed: V by 4 bases, J by 2 bases; bases unmatched to a gene: 8. As encoded in the germline V gene (reference sequence), CDR1 is LNHDA while CDR2 is SQIVND. The chain couples TRBV19 to TRBJ2-7; 7 middle bases align to TRBD2. The sample consisted of naive CD8+ T cells from blood, with Jurkat cell RNA spiked in. The meaning of the sample's cell subset or site label: FACS-sorted CD8+CD4-CCR7+CD45RA+ naive T cells. The sequence was obtained from a human donor in good health. Some libraries in this study had Jurkat cell RNA spiked in. The CDR3 reads as follows: CASSRGGTTTYEQYF. At the DNA level, the sequence is TGTGCCAGTAGTAGGGGAGGGACTACGACCTACGAGCAGTACTTC.